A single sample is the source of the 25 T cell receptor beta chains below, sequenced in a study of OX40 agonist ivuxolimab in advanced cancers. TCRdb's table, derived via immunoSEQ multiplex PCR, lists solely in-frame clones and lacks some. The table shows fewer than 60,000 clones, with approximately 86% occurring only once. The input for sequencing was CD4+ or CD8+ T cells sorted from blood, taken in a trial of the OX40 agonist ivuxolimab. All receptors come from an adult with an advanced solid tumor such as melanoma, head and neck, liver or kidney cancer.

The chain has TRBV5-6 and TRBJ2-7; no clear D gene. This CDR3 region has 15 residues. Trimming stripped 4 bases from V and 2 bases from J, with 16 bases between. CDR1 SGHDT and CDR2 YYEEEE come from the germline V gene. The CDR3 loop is CASSPSVEPTYEQYF. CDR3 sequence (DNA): TGTGCCAGCAGCCCGTCCGTGGAGCCTACCTACGAGCAGTACTTC. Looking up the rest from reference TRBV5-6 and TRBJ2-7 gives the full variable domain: DAGVTQSPTHLIKTRGQQVTLRCSPKSGHDTVSWYQQALGQGPQFIFQYYEEEERQRGNFPDRFSGHQFPNYSSELNVNALLLGDSALYLCASSPSVEPTYEQYFGPGTRLTVT.

In nucleotides, the CDR3 is TGCGCCAGCAGCCAAGATAGGGGTGTCGGGGAGCTGTTTTTT. It translates to CASSQDRGVGELFF. The genes are TRBV4-3 and TRBJ2-2; tentatively, D is TRBD1 (5 bases). Germline CDR1 and CDR2: LGHNA and YSLEER. Trimming cost V 0 bases and J 7 bases, with 9 bases left between them. This CDR3 has 14 residues.

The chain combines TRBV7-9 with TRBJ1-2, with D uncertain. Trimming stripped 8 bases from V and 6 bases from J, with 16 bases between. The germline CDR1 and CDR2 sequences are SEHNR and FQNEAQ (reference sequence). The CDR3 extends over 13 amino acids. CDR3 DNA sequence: TGTGCCAGCCGATCAGGACGGTTGAATGGCTACACCTTC. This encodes CASRSGRLNGYTF.

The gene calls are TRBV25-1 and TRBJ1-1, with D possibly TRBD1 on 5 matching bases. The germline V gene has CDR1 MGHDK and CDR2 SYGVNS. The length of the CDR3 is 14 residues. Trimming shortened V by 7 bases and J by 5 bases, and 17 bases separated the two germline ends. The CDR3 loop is CASIGDGLGTEAFF. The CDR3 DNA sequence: TGTGCCAGCATAGGGGACGGGTTGGGGACTGAAGCTTTCTTT. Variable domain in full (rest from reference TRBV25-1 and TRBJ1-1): EADIYQTPRYLVIGTGKKITLECSQTMGHDKMYWYQQDPGMELHLIHYSYGVNSTEKGDLSSESTVSRIRTEHFPLTLESARPSHTSQYLCASIGDGLGTEAFFGQGTRLTVV.

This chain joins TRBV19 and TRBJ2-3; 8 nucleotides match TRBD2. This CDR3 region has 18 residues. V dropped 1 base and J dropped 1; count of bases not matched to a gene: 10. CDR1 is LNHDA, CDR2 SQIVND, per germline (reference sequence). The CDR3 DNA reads TGTGCCAGTAGTATAGGGCTAGCGGGCGGATACGGCACAGATACGCAGTATTTT. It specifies CASSIGLAGGYGTDTQYF.

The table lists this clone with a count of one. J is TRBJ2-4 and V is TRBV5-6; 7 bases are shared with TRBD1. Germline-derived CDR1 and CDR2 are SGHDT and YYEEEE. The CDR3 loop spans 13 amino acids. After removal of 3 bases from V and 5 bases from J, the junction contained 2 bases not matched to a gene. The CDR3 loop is CASSWGTENIQYF. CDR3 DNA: TGTGCCAGCAGCTGGGGGACAGAAAACATTCAGTACTTC.

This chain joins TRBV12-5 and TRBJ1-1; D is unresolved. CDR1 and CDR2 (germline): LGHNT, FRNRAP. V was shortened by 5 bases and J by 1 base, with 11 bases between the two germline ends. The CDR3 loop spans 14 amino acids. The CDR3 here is CASGPLQENTEAFF. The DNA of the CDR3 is TGTGCTAGTGGTCCCCTTCAAGAGAACACTGAAGCTTTCTTT.

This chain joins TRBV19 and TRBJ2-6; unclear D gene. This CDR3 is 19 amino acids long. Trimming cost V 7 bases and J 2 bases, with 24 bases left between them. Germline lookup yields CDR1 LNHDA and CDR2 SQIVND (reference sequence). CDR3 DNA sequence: TGTGCCAGTAAAGGTCTTGATGGAGCTTTTTACACTGGGGCCAACGTCCTGACTTTC. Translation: CASKGLDGAFYTGANVLTF.

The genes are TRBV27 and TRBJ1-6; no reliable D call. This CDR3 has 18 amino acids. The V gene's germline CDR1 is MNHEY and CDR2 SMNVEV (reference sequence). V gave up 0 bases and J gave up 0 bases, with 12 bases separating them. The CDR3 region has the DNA TGTGCCAGCAGTTTATCGGTCTCACGGGGCTCCTATAATTCACCCCTCCACTTT. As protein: CASSLSVSRGSYNSPLHF.

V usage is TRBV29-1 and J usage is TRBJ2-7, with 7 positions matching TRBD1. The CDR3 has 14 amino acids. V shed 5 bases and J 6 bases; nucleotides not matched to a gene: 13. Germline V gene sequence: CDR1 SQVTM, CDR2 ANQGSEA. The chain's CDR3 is CSVLLGGVFGEQYF. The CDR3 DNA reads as TGCAGCGTTTTGTTAGGGGGCGTCTTCGGCGAGCAGTACTTC.

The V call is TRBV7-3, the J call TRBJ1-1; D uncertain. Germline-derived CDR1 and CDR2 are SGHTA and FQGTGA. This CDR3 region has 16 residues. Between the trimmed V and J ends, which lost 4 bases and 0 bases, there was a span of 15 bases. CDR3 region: CASSSTGADLNTEAFF. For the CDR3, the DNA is TGTGCCAGCAGCTCCACTGGTGCAGATCTGAACACTGAAGCTTTCTTT.

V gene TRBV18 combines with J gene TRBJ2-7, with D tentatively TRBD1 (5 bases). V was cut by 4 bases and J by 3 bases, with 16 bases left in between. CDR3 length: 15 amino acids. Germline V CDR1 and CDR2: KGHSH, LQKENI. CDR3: CASSLRQRKNYEQYF. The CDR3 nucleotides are TGTGCCAGCTCACTAAGACAGAGGAAAAACTACGAGCAGTACTTC.

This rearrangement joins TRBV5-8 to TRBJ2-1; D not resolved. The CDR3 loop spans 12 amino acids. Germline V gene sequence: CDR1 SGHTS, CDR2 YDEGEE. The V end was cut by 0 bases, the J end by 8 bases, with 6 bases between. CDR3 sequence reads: CASSLGLDEQFF. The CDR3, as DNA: TGTGCCAGCAGCTTGGGTTTGGATGAGCAGTTCTTC.

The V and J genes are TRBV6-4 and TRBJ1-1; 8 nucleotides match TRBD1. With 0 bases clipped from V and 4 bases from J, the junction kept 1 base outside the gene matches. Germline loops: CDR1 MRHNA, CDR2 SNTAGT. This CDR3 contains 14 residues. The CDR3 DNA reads TGTGCCAGCAGTGACTCCGGGACAGGCACTGAAGCTTTCTTT. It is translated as CASSDSGTGTEAFF.

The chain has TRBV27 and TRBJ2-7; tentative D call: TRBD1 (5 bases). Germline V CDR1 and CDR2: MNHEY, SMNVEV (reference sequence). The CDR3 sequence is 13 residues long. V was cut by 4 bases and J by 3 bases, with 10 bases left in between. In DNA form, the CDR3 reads TGTGCCAGCAGTTGGGGCACCCTCTACGAGCAGTACTTC. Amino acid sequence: CASSWGTLYEQYF.

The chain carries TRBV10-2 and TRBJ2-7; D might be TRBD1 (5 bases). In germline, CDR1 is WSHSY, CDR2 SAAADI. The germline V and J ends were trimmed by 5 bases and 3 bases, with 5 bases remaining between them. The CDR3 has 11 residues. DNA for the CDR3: TGCGCCAGCAGTCAGGGCTACGAGCAGTACTTC. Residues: CASSQGYEQYF.

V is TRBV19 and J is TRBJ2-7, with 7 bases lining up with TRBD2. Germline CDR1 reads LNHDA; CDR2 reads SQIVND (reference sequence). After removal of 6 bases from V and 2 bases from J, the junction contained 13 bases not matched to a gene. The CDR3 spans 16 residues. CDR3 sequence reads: CASRPGGLAVAYEQYF. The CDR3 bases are TGTGCCAGTAGACCCGGCGGGCTAGCGGTTGCCTACGAGCAGTACTTC.

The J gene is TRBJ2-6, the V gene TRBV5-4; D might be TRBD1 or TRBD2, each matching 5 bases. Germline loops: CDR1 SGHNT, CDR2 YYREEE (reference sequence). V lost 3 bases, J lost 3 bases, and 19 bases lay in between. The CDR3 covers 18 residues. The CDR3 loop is CASSSLQASLGGANVLTF. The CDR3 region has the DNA TGTGCCAGCAGCTCATTACAGGCTAGCCTGGGTGGGGCCAACGTCCTGACTTTC.

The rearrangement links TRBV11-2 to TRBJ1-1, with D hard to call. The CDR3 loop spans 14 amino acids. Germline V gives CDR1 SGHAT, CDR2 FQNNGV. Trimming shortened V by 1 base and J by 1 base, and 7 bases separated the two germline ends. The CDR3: CASSLGLENTEAFF. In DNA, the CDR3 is TGTGCCAGCAGCTTAGGACTCGAGAACACTGAAGCTTTCTTT. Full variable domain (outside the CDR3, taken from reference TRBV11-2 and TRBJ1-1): EAGVAQSPRYKIIEKRQSVAFWCNPISGHATLYWYQQILGQGPKLLIQFQNNGVVDDSQLPKDRFSAERLKGVDSTLKIQPAKLEDSAVYLCASSLGLENTEAFFGQGTRLTVV.

Written as DNA, the CDR3 is TGTGCCAGTAGTAACAAGGGACGGACGGGGGACGAGCAGTACTTC. Protein product: CASSNKGRTGDEQYF. The rearrangement joins TRBV19 to TRBJ2-7, with D tentatively TRBD2 (6 bases). Trimming left V 4 bases short and J 5 bases short, with 18 bases between. The V gene's germline CDR1 is LNHDA and CDR2 SQIVND (reference sequence). The CDR3 runs to 15 residues.

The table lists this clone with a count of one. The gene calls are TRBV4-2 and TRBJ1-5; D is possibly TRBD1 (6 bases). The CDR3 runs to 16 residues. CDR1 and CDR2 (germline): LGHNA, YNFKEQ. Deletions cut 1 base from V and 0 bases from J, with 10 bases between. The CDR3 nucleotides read TGTGCCAGCAGCCAAGGGGACACTTATAGCAATCAGCCCCAGCATTTT. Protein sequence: CASSQGDTYSNQPQHF.

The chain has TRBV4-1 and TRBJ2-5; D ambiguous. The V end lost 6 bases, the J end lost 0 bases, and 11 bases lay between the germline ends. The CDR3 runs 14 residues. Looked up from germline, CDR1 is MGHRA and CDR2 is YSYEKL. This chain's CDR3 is CASSPTAYQETQYF. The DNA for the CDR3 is TGCGCCAGCAGTCCCACAGCTTACCAAGAGACCCAGTACTTC.

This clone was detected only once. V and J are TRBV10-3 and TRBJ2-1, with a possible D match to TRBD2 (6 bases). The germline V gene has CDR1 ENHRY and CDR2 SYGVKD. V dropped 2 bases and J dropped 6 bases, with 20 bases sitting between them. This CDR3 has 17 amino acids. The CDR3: CAISEPEIGRMSNEQFF. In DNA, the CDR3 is TGTGCCATCAGTGAGCCCGAGATAGGGAGGATGAGCAATGAGCAGTTCTTC.

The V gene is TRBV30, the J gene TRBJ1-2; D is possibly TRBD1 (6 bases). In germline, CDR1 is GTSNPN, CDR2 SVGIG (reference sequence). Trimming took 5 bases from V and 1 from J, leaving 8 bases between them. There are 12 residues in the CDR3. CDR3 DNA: TGTGCCTGGGAGGACAGTAACTATGGCTACACCTTC. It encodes CAWEDSNYGYTF.

The CDR3 coding sequence is TGCGCCAGCGGAAACGGGAATGAGCAGTTCTTC. Translation gives CASGNGNEQFF. V is TRBV5-1 and J is TRBJ2-1; no firm D call. V gave up 7 bases and J gave up 7 bases, with 9 bases separating them. The germline CDR1 and CDR2 sequences are SGHRS and YFSETQ. The CDR3 consists of 11 residues.